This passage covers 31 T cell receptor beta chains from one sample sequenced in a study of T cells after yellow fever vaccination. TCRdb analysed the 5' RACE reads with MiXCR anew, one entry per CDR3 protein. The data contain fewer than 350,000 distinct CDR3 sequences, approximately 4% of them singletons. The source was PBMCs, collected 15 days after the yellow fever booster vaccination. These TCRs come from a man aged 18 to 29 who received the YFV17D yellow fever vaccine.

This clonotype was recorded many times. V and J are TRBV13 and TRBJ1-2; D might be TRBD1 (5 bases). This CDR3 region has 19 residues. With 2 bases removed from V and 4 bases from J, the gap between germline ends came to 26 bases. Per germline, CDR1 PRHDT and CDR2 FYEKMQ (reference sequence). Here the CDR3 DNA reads TGTGCCAGCAGCTTATACCGCAAGGGGCTCCACACCCCGATCTATGGCTACACCTTC. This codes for CASSLYRKGLHTPIYGYTF.

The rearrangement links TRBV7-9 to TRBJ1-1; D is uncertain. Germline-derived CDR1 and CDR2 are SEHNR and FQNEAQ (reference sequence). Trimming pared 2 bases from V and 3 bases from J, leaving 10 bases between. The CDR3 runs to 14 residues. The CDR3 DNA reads TGTGCCAGCAGCTTAACTCCAGAGGACACTGAAGCTTTCTTT. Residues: CASSLTPEDTEAFF.

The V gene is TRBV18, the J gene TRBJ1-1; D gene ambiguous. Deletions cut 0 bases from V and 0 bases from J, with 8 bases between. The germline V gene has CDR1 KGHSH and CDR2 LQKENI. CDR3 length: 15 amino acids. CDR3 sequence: CASSPPHGLNTEAFF. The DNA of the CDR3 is TGTGCCAGCTCACCACCCCACGGCTTGAACACTGAAGCTTTCTTT.

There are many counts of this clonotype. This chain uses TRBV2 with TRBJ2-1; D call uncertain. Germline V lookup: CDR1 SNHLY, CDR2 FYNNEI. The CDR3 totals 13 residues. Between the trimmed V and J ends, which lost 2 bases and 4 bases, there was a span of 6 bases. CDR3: CASSERHYNEQFF. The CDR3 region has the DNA TGTGCCAGCAGTGAAAGGCATTACAATGAGCAGTTCTTC.

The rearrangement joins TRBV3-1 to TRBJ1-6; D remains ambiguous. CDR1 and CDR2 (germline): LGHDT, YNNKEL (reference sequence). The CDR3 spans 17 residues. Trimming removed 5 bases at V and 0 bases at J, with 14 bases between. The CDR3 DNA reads TGTGCCAGCAGCACCGGGATTCTCGCCTCCTATAATTCACCCCTCCACTTT. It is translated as CASSTGILASYNSPLHF.

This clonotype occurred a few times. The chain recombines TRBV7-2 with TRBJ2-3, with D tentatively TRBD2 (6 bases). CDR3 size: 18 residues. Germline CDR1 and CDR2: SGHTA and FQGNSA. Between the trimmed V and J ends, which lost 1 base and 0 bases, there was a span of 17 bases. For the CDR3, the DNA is TGTGCCAGCAGCTTAGTTAGCGGAAACTCTTTTAGCACAGATACGCAGTATTTT. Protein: CASSLVSGNSFSTDTQYF.

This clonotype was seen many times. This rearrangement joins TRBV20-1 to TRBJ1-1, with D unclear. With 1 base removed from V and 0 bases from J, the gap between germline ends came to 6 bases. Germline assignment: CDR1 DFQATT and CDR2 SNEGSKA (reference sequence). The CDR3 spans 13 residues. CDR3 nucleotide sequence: TGCAGTGCTAGAGGGGGATTGAACACTGAAGCTTTCTTT. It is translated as CSARGGLNTEAFF.

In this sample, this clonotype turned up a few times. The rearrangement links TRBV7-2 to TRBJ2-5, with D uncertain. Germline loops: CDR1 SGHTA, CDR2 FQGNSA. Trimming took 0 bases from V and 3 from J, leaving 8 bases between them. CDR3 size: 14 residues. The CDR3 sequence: CASSLADHKETQYF. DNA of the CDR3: TGTGCCAGCAGCTTAGCAGACCATAAAGAGACCCAGTACTTC.

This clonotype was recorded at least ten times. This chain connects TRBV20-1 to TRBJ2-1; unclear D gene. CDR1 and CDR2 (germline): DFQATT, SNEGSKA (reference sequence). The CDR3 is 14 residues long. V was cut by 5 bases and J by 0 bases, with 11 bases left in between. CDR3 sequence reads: CSASKSYSYNEQFF. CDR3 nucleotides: TGCAGTGCTTCAAAGTCCTACTCCTACAATGAGCAGTTCTTC.

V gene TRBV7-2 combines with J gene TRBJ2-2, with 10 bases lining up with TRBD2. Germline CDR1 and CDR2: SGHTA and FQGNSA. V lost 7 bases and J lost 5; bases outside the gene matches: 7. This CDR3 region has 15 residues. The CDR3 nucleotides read TGTGCCAGCAATCCAGCGGGGGGGCGAACCGGGGAGCTGTTTTTT. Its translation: CASNPAGGRTGELFF. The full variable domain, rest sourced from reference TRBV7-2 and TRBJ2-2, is GAGVSQSPSNKVTEKGKDVELRCDPISGHTALYWYRQSLGQGLEFLIYFQGNSAPDKSGLPSDRFSAERTGGSVSTLTIQRTQQEDSAVYLCASNPAGGRTGELFFGEGSRLTVL.

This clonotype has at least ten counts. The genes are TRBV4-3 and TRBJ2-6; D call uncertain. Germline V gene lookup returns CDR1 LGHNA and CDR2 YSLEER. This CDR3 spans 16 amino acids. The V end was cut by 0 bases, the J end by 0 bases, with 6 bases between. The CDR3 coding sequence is TGCGCCAGCAGCCAAGATGGAAGCTCTGGGGCCAACGTCCTGACTTTC. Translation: CASSQDGSSGANVLTF.

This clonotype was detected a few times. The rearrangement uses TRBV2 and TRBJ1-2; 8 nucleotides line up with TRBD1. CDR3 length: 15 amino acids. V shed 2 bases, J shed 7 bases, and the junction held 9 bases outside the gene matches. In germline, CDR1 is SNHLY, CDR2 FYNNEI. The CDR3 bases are TGTGCCAGCAGTGAACGGGTGGCAGGGGGCAGTGGCTACACCTTC. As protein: CASSERVAGGSGYTF.

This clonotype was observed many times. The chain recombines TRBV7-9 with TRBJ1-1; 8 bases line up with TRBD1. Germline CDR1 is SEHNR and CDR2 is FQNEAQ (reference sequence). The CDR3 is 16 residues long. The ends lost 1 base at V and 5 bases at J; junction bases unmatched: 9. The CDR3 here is CASSLVVGQGSTEAFF. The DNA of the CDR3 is TGTGCCAGCAGCTTAGTCGTAGGACAGGGATCGACTGAAGCTTTCTTT. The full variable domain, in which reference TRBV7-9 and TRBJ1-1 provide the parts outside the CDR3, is DTGVSQNPRHKITKRGQNVTFRCDPISEHNRLYWYRQTLGQGPEFLTYFQNEAQLEKSRLLSDRFSAERPKGSFSTLEIQRTEQGDSAMYLCASSLVVGQGSTEAFFGQGTRLTVV.

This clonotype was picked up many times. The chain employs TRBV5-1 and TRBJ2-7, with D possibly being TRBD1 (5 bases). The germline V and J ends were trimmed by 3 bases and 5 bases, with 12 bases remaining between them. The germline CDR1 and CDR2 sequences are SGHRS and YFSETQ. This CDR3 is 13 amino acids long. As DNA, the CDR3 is TGCGCCAGCAGCTCCTCCTTAGGGGACGAGCAGTACTTC. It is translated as CASSSSLGDEQYF.

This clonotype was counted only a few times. CDR3 loop: CASEKGGSTYEQYV. CDR3 sequence (DNA): TGTGCCAGCGAAAAGGGGGGGTCGACCTACGAGCAGTACGTC. The rearrangement links TRBV6-2 or TRBV6-3 to TRBJ2-7; D possibly corresponds to TRBD2 (7 bases). The germline V gene encodes CDR1 MNHEY and CDR2 SVGEGT. V was shortened by 8 bases and J by 2 bases, with 16 bases between the two germline ends. This CDR3 spans 14 amino acids.

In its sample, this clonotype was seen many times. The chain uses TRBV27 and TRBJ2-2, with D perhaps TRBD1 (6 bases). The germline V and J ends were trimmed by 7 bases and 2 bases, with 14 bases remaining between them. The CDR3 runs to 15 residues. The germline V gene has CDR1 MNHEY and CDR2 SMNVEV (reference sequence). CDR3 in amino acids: CASTPQGHNTGELFF. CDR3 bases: TGTGCCAGCACCCCTCAGGGACACAACACCGGGGAGCTGTTTTTT.

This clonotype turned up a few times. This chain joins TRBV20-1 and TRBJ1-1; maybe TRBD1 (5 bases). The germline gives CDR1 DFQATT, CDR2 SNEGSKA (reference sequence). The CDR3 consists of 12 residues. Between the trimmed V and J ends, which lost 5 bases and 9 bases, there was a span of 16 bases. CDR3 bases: TGCAGTGCTTTCTACGGGACGGAAAAAGCTTTCTTT. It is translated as CSAFYGTEKAFF.

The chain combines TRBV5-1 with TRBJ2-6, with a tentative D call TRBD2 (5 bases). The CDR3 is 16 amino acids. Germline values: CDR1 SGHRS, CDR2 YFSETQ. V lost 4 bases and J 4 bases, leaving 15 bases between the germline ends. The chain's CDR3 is CASSNFPDSGANVLTF. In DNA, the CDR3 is TGCGCCAGCAGCAATTTTCCGGACTCAGGGGCCAACGTCCTGACTTTC.

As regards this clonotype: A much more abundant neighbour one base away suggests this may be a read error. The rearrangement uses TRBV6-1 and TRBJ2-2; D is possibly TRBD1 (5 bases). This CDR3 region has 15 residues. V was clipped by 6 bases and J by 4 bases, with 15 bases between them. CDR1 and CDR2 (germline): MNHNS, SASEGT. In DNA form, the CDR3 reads TGTGCCAGCAGACGACAGAGTCAAATCACCGGGGAGCTGTTTTTT. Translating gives CASRRQSQITGELFF.

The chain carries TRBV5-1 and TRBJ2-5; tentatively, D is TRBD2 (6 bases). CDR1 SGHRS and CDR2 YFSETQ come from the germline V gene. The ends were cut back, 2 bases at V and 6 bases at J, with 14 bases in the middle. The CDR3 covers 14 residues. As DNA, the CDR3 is TGCGCCAGCAGCTTTGAGATGGAGGGGAAGACCCAGTACTTC. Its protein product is CASSFEMEGKTQYF.

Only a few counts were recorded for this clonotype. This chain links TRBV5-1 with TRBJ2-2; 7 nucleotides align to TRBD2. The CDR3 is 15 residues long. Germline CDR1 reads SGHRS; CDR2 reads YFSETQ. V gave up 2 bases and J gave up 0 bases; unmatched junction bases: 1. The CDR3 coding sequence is TGCGCCAGCAGCTTCGGACTAGCGAACACCGGGGAGCTGTTTTTT. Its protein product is CASSFGLANTGELFF.

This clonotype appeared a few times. The CDR3 region has the DNA TGTGCCAGCAGTTATCTCGCAGGGGGTACCGGGGAGCTGTTTTTT. Its protein product is CASSYLAGGTGELFF. The V call is TRBV6-2 or TRBV6-3, the J call TRBJ2-2, with 7 bases fitting TRBD1. The germline V gene encodes CDR1 MNHEY and CDR2 SVGEGT. This CDR3 has 15 residues. After removal of 3 bases from V and 5 bases from J, the junction contained 6 bases not matched to a gene.

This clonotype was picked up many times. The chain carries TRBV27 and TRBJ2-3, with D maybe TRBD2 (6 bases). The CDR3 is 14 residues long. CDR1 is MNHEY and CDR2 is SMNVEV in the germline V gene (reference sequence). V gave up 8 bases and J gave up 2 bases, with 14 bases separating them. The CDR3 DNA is TGTGCCAGCTCCACTAGCCGGATCACAGATACGCAGTATTTT. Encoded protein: CASSTSRITDTQYF.

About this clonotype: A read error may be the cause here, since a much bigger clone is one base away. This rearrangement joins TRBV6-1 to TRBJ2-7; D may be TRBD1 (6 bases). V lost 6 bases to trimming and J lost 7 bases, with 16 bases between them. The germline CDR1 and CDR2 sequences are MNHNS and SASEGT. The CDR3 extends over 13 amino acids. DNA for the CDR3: TGTGCCAGCAGCCCCGGAGAGGGGGAAGAGCAGTACTTC. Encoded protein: CASSPGEGEEQYF.

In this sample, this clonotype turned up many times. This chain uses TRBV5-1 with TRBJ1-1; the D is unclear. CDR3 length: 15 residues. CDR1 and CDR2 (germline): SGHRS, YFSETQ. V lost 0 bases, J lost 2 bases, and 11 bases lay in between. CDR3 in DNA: TGCGCCAGCAGCTTGGAGGGCAGCCCCAACACTGAAGCTTTCTTT. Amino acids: CASSLEGSPNTEAFF.

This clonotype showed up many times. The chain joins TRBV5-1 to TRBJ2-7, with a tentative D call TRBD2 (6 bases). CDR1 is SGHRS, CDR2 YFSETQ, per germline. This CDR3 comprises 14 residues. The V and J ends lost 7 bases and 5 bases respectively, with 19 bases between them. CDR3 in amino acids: CASSVMGGDDEQYV. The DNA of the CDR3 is TGCGCCAGCTCGGTTATGGGGGGAGACGACGAGCAGTACGTC.

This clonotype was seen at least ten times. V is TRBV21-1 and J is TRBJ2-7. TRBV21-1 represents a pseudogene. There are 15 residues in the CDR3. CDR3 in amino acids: CASSKEVGLPGEQYV. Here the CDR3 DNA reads TGTGCCAGCAGCAAAGAGGTAGGGCTCCCAGGCGAGCAGTACGTC.

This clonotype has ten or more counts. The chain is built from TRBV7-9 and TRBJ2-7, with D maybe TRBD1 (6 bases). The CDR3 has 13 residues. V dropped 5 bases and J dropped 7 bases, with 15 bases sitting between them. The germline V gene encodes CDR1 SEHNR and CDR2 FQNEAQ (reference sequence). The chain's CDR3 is CASSRQADGEQYV. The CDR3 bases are TGTGCCAGCAGCCGACAGGCTGATGGGGAGCAGTACGTC.

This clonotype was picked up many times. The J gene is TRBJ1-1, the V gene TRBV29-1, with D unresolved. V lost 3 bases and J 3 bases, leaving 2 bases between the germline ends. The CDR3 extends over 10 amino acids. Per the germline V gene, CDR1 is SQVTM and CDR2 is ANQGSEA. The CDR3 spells CSVEYTEAFF. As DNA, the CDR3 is TGCAGCGTTGAGTACACTGAAGCTTTCTTT.

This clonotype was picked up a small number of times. The CDR3 loop is CASMRLAGAAGNEQFF. The DNA of the CDR3 is TGCGCCAGCATGAGGCTAGCGGGGGCCGCCGGTAATGAGCAGTTCTTC. J is TRBJ2-1 and V is TRBV5-1; 10 bases align to TRBD2. The CDR3 extends over 16 amino acids. Per the germline V gene, CDR1 is SGHRS and CDR2 is YFSETQ. Trimming removed 6 bases from V and 7 bases from J; junction bases left unmatched: 13.

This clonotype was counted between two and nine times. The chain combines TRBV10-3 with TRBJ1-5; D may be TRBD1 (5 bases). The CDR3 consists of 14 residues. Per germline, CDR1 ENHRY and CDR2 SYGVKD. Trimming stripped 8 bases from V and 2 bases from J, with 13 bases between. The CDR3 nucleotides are TGTGCCATCGGGATCATGGGGGGCAATCAGCCCCAGCATTTT. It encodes CAIGIMGGNQPQHF.